The present TCR beta chain was sequenced within a study of spatial heterogeneity in lung cancer. Study results and caveats: Expanded alpha and beta TCR counts within tumors tracked tumor mutation counts.

As to time point: sample taken at primary tumor resection. MiXCR, applied by TCRdb to the 5' RACE reads, yields one record per CDR3 protein. The profile covers about 9,000 distinct CDR3 sequences, with about 5.9% appearing a single time and around 29% taken by the ten largest. Relative to its sample, this clonotype is medium-sized. Antigen specificity is unknown. The ends were cut back, 2 bases at V and 0 bases at J, with 12 bases in the middle. This CDR3 region has 16 residues. The germline V gene has CDR1 MNHEY and CDR2 SVGEGT. The sequence was obtained from a male donor with early-stage non-small cell lung cancer. Material: lung tumor tissue, obtained at surgery. This chain joins TRBV6-2 or TRBV6-3 and TRBJ2-3, with D uncertain. The CDR3 protein is CASSYIGRTSTDTQYF. The CDR3 DNA reads as TGTGCCAGCAGTTACATAGGACGTACTAGCACAGATACGCAGTATTTT.